This T cell receptor beta chain stems from a study of blood T cells in healthy people across ages. Study results and caveats: The study found more naive CD4+ cells and higher diversity in long-lived than aged donors. There was no known CMV status for donors, so expanded clonotype changes were possibly confounded.

Each donor gave ten milliliters of peripheral blood. The use of a sample-barcoded 5' primer and a J-beta primer mix characterized a second PCR of roughly 7 to 12 cycles. TCRdb ran MiXCR on the 5' RACE reads and lists one entry per CDR3 protein. This table holds a few hundred thousand distinct CDR3 sequences, about 26% found once. V lost 3 bases and J 3 bases, leaving 8 bases between the germline ends. The CDR3 is 13 residues long. The germline CDR1 and CDR2 sequences are MNHEY and SMNVEV (reference sequence). This clonotype was seen ten or more times. Antigen unknown. The data were also submitted as part of a second study, on T cells of mothers and their children.

The genes are TRBV27 and TRBJ1-1, with D unclear. The sequence derives from a boy aged 2 to 10 in good health. The sample was blood. CDR3 in DNA: TGTGCCAGCAGTTTCTCCGGGTACACTGAAGCTTTCTTT. Amino acids: CASSFSGYTEAFF.